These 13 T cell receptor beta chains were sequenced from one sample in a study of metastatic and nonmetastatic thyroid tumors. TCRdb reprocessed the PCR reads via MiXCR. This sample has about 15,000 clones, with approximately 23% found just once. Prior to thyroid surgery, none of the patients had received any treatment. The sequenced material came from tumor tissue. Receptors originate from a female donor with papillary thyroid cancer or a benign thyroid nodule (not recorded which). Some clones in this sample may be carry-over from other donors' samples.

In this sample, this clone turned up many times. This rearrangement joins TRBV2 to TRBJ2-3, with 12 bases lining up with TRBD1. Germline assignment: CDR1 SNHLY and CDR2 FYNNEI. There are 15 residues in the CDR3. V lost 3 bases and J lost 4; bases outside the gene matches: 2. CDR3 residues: CASSDGTGGADTQYF. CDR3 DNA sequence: TGTGCCAGCAGTGATGGGACAGGGGGCGCAGATACGCAGTATTTT.

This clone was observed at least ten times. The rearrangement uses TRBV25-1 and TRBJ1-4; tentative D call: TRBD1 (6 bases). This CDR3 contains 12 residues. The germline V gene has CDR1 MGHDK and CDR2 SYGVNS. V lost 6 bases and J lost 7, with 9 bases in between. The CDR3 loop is CASRQGIEKLFF. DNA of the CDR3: TGTGCCAGCAGGCAGGGGATTGAAAAACTGTTTTTT.

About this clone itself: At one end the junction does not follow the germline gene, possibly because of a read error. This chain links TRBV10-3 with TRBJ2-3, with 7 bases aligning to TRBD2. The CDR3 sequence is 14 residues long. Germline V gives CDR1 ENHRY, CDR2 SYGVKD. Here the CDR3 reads CASSLAGGADTQYF. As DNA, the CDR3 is TGTGCCAGCAGTTTAGCGGGCGGAGCAGATACGCAGTATTTT.

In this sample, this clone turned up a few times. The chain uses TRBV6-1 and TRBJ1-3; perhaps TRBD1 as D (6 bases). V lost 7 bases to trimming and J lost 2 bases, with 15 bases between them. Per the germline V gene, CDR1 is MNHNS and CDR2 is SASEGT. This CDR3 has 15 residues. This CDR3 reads CASMLGQNPGNTIYF. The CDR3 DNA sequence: TGTGCCAGCATGTTGGGACAAAACCCTGGAAACACCATATATTTT.

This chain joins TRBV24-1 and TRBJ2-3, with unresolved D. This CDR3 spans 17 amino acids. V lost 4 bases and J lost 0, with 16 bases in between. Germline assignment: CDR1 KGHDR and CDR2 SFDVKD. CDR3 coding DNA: TGTGCCACCAGTGACCCCTCGGGCTCGACTAGCACAGATACGCAGTATTTT. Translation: CATSDPSGSTSTDTQYF.

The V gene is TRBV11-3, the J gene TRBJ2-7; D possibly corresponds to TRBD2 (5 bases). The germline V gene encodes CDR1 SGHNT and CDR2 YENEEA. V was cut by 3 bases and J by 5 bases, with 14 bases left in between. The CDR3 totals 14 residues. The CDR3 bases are TGTGCCAGCAGCTTCTCCGGGTCGGGGAACGAGCAGTACTTC. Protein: CASSFSGSGNEQYF.

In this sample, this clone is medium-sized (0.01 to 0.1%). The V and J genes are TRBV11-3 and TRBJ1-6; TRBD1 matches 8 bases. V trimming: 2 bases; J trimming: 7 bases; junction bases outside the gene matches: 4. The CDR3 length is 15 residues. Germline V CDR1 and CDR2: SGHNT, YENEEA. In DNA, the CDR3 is TGTGCCAGCAGCTTAAGGGACAGGTCGAATTCACCCCTCCACTTT. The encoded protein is CASSLRDRSNSPLHF.

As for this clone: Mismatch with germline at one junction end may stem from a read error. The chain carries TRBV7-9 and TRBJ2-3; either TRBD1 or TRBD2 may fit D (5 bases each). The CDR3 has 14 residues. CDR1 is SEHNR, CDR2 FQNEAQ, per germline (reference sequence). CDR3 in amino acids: CASSFTSGRDTQYF. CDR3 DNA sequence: TGTGCCAGCAGCTTTACATCGGGACGAGATACACAGTATTTT.

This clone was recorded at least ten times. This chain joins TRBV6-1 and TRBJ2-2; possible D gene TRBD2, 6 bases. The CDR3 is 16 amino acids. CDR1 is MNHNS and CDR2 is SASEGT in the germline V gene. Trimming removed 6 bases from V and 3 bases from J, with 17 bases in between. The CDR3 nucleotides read TGTGCCAGCAGGGCCGGGACTGCCAGTTACACCGGGGAGCTGTTTTTT. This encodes CASRAGTASYTGELFF.

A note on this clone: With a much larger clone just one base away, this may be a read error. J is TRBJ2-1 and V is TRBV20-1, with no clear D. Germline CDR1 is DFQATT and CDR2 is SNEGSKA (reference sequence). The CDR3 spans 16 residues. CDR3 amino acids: CSARDFYRWSLNEQSF. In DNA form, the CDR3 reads TGCAGTGCTAGAGATTTTTATCGATGGAGCCTCAATGAGCAGTCCTTC.

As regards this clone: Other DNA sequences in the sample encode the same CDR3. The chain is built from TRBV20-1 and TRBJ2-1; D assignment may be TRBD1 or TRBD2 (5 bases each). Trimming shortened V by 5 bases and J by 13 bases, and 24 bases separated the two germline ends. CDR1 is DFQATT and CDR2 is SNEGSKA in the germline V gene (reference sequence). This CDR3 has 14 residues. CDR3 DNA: TGCAGTGCTCCCCGCGACAGACTGTACGGGGAACAGTTCTTC. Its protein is CSAPRDRLYGEQFF.

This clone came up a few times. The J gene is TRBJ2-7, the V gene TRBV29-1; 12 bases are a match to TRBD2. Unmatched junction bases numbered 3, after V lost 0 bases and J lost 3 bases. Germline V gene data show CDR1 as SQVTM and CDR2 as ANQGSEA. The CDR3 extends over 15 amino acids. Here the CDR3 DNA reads TGCAGCGTTGAAGATGCGGGACTAGCGGGCTACGAGCAGTACTTC. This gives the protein CSVEDAGLAGYEQYF.

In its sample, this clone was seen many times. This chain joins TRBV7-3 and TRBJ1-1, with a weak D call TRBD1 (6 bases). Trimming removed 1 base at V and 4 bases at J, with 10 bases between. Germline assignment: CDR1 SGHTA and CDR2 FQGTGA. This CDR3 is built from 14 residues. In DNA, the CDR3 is TGTGCCAGCAGCTTAATAGGGGGAGGCACTGAAGCTTTCTTT. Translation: CASSLIGGGTEAFF.